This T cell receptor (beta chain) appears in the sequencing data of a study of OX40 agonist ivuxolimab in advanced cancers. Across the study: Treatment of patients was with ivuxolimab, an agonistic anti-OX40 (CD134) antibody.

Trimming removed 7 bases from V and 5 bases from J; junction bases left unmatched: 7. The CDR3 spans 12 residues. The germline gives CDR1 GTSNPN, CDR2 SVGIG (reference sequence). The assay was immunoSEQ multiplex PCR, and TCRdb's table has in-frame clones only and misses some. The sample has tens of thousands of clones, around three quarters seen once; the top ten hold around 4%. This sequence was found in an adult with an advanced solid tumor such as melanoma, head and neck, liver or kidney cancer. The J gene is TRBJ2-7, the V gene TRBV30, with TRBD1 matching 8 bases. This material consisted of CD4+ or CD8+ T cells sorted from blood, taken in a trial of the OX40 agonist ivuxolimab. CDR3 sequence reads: CAFGQGANEQYF. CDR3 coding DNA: TGTGCCTTTGGACAGGGTGCCAACGAGCAGTACTTC.